One sample yielded the 23 T cell receptor beta chains listed below, sequenced in a study of shared clonotypes between healthy human individuals. Libraries were prepared by immunoSEQ multiplex PCR; TCRdb keeps only in-frame clonotypes and omits some of them. This table holds roughly 2,000,000 clones, less than 95% found once. As defined, naive CD8 cells were CD45RO-negative and positively selected for CCR7, with terminally differentiated effector memory CD45RA+ cells excluded. Sequenced material: naive CD8+ T cells sorted from blood. The receptors were gathered from a man aged 18 to 29 in good health.

The chain carries TRBV2 and TRBJ2-7; TRBD2 might be the D (6 bases). This CDR3 has 15 amino acids. V lost 2 bases and J 0 bases, leaving 11 bases between the germline ends. Germline values: CDR1 SNHLY, CDR2 FYNNEI. The DNA of the CDR3 is TGTGCCAGCAGTGAATTAGCGGTAAGCTCCTACGAGCAGTACTTC. Amino acid sequence: CASSELAVSSYEQYF. The complete variable domain, with remaining parts taken from reference TRBV2 and TRBJ2-7, reads EPEVTQTPSHQVTQMGQEVILRCVPISNHLYFYWYRQILGQKVEFLVSFYNNEISEKSEIFDDQFSVERPDGSNFTLKIRSTKLEDSAMYFCASSELAVSSYEQYFGPGTRLTVT.

The V and J genes are TRBV18 and TRBJ1-4; no definite D call. CDR1 is KGHSH and CDR2 is LQKENI in the germline V gene. The CDR3 covers 17 residues. Between the trimmed V and J ends, which lost 2 bases and 0 bases, there was a span of 13 bases. CDR3 nucleotide sequence: TGTGCCAGCTCACCAGGGTCTGCCTCTGCAACTAATGAAAAACTGTTTTTT. Protein: CASSPGSASATNEKLFF.

The chain links TRBV4-1 to TRBJ1-2; D is unresolved. The V and J ends lost 6 bases and 0 bases respectively, with 8 bases between them. The CDR3 consists of 13 residues. CDR1 is MGHRA, CDR2 YSYEKL, per germline. In nucleotides, the CDR3 is TGCGCCAGCAGTTCAGTGGCTAACTATGGCTACACCTTC. This gives the protein CASSSVANYGYTF.

In its sample, this clone was seen a few times. The chain combines TRBV5-4 with TRBJ1-1; D is unresolved. The V end lost 6 bases, the J end lost 1 base, and 13 bases lay between the germline ends. The CDR3 runs to 14 residues. Germline V gives CDR1 SGHNT, CDR2 YYREEE (reference sequence). CDR3 residues: CASTSLTENTEAFF. The DNA for the CDR3 is TGTGCCAGCACCTCACTCACAGAGAACACTGAAGCTTTCTTT.

CDR3: CASSWGWTGQNTEAFF. CDR3 DNA: TGTGCCAGCAGCTGGGGATGGACAGGGCAGAACACTGAAGCTTTCTTT. The chain employs TRBV7-9 and TRBJ1-1; 8 bases agree with TRBD1. Germline V gene data show CDR1 as SEHNR and CDR2 as FQNEAQ (reference sequence). The CDR3 totals 16 residues. V gave up 4 bases and J gave up 1 base; unmatched junction bases: 8.

Of note for this clone: Distinct nucleotide sequences in the sample also encode this CDR3. The chain has TRBV30 and TRBJ2-7, with 7 positions matching TRBD2. Germline trimming cut 0 bases from V and 4 bases from J; bases unmatched to any gene: 0. This CDR3 region has 12 residues. Per germline, CDR1 GTSNPN and CDR2 SVGIG (reference sequence). CDR3 residues: CAWSVAGYEQYF. Written as DNA, the CDR3 is TGTGCCTGGAGTGTAGCGGGGTACGAGCAGTACTTC. The full variable domain, completed using reference TRBV30 and TRBJ2-7, is SQTIHQWPATLVQPVGSPLSLECTVEGTSNPNLYWYRQAAGRGLQLLFYSVGIGQISSEVPQNLSASRPQDRQFILSSKKLLLSDSGFYLCAWSVAGYEQYFGPGTRLTVT.

The chain carries TRBV4-1 and TRBJ2-5, with D unresolved. V lost 4 bases and J lost 1, with 10 bases in between. This CDR3 comprises 14 residues. The V gene's germline CDR1 is MGHRA and CDR2 YSYEKL. CDR3 in DNA: TGCGCCAGCAGCCTACTCCCAGGCCAAGAGACCCAGTACTTC. It translates to CASSLLPGQETQYF.

The V and J genes are TRBV9 and TRBJ2-5; 8 nucleotides align to TRBD1. V dropped 0 bases and J dropped 3; count of bases not matched to a gene: 4. Germline loops: CDR1 SGDLS, CDR2 YYNGEE. This CDR3 has 15 amino acids. The CDR3 nucleotides are TGTGCCAGCAGCGTAGGGGGACAGGATAAAGAGACCCAGTACTTC. It yields the protein CASSVGGQDKETQYF. Complete variable domain (other parts from reference TRBV9 and TRBJ2-5): DSGVTQTPKHLITATGQRVTLRCSPRSGDLSVYWYQQSLDQGLQFLIQYYNGEERAKGNILERFSAQQFPDLHSELNLSSLELGDSALYFCASSVGGQDKETQYFGPGTRLLVL.

This rearrangement joins TRBV9 to TRBJ2-3, with D perhaps being TRBD1 or TRBD2 (5 bases each). The CDR3 has 17 residues. V lost 0 bases and J lost 3, with 17 bases in between. The germline CDR1 and CDR2 sequences are SGDLS and YYNGEE. The CDR3 nucleotides are TGTGCCAGCAGCGTAGCCCCCAGGGAAACTAGGACAGATACGCAGTATTTT. This codes for CASSVAPRETRTDTQYF.

The genes are TRBV6-5 and TRBJ2-5, with D perhaps assigned TRBD1 or TRBD2 (6 bases each). The CDR3 consists of 15 residues. Germline V gene sequence: CDR1 MNHEY, CDR2 SVGAGI. V was cut by 0 bases and J by 5 bases, with 13 bases left in between. The CDR3 reads CASSYSGGGRETQYF. CDR3 nucleotides: TGTGCCAGCAGTTACTCGGGGGGCGGTAGGGAGACCCAGTACTTC.

As for this clone: This sample includes further DNA sequences coding for the same CDR3. The CDR3 spells CASSVDGEENTEAFF. CDR3 bases: TGTGCCAGCAGCGTAGACGGGGAAGAGAACACTGAAGCTTTCTTT. This rearrangement joins TRBV9 to TRBJ1-1; D gene ambiguous. Per the germline V gene, CDR1 is SGDLS and CDR2 is YYNGEE. CDR3 length equals 15 residues. The V end was cut by 0 bases, the J end by 1 base, with 10 bases between.

The V gene is TRBV7-6, the J gene TRBJ2-5; a possible D gene is TRBD2 (6 bases). Germline V gene data show CDR1 as SGHVS and CDR2 as FNYEAQ. V lost 5 bases to trimming and J lost 7 bases, with 20 bases between them. CDR3 length: 15 residues. This chain's CDR3 is CASSPHFRDSMTQYF. The DNA of the CDR3 is TGTGCCAGCAGCCCCCATTTCCGGGACTCAATGACCCAGTACTTC.

This clone was observed a single time. V gene TRBV29-1 combines with J gene TRBJ1-2; a possible D gene is TRBD1 (5 bases). CDR1 and CDR2 (germline): SQVTM, ANQGSEA. Trimming shortened V by 0 bases and J by 6 bases, and 11 bases separated the two germline ends. This CDR3 is 13 amino acids long. The CDR3 spells CSVEDGGGNGYTF. Written as DNA, the CDR3 is TGCAGCGTTGAAGATGGTGGGGGAAATGGCTACACCTTC. Based on the CDR3 plus reference TRBV29-1 and TRBJ1-2, the full variable domain is SAVISQKPSRDICQRGTSLTIQCQVDSQVTMMFWYRQQPGQSLTLIATANQGSEATYESGFVIDKFPISRPNLTFSTLTVSNMSPEDSSIYLCSVEDGGGNGYTFGSGTRLTVV.

The chain's CDR3 is CASSATGAYNEQFF. DNA of the CDR3: TGTGCCAGCAGCGCAACGGGGGCATACAATGAGCAGTTCTTC. This rearrangement joins TRBV9 to TRBJ2-1; D possibly matches TRBD1 or TRBD2 (6 bases each). Germline CDR1 and CDR2: SGDLS and YYNGEE. Trimming took off 3 bases at V and 4 bases at J, with 11 bases between the two ends. This CDR3 has 14 residues.

This chain links TRBV19 with TRBJ1-1; 8 nucleotides line up with TRBD1. The V and J ends lost 5 bases and 9 bases, in that order; junction bases with no gene match: 5. The CDR3 length is 12 residues. Germline V CDR1 and CDR2: LNHDA, SQIVND (reference sequence). The CDR3 is CASSGQGWQAFF. CDR3 sequence (DNA): TGTGCCAGTAGTGGACAGGGATGGCAAGCTTTCTTT.

This clone was seen more than once but under ten times. This chain joins TRBV27 and TRBJ1-6; D is ambiguous. Trimming shortened V by 3 bases and J by 6 bases, and 6 bases separated the two germline ends. Per germline, CDR1 MNHEY and CDR2 SMNVEV (reference sequence). This CDR3 region has 13 residues. CDR3 protein: CASSLGSNSPLHF. CDR3 sequence (DNA): TGTGCCAGCAGTTTGGGCAGTAATTCACCCCTCCACTTT.

The chain has TRBV7-9 and TRBJ2-3; D is unresolved. Trimming took off 5 bases at V and 2 bases at J, with 14 bases between the two ends. The CDR3 length is 15 residues. Looked up from germline, CDR1 is SEHNR and CDR2 is FQNEAQ (reference sequence). Written as DNA, the CDR3 is TGTGCCAGCAGCCCCATGAGGACCTACACAGATACGCAGTATTTT. It codes for CASSPMRTYTDTQYF.

Only one count was recorded for this clone. The chain has TRBV10-3 and TRBJ2-5; possible D gene TRBD1, 5 bases. Per germline, CDR1 ENHRY and CDR2 SYGVKD. V lost 0 bases and J lost 8, with 10 bases in between. This CDR3 has 13 amino acids. This CDR3 is CAISESAGNTQYF. The CDR3 DNA sequence: TGTGCCATCAGTGAGTCTGCAGGGAACACCCAGTACTTC.

V is TRBV10-2 and J is TRBJ2-3, with a possible D match to TRBD1 (6 bases). This CDR3 has 17 amino acids. V gave up 4 bases and J gave up 2 bases, with 19 bases separating them. Germline V gives CDR1 WSHSY, CDR2 SAAADI. The CDR3 DNA reads TGCGCCAGCAGTGCCCTGACAGGCCCTTACTCCACAGATACGCAGTATTTT. Its translation: CASSALTGPYSTDTQYF.

CDR3 DNA: TGTGCCAGCAGTGAAGGTCGGGAGCAGTACTTC. Encoded protein: CASSEGREQYF. The chain is built from TRBV6-1 and TRBJ2-7; D gene uncertain. This CDR3 region has 11 residues. Germline lookup yields CDR1 MNHNS and CDR2 SASEGT. V lost 1 base and J 7 bases, leaving 5 bases between the germline ends.

This sequence joins TRBV2 and TRBJ2-1; 8 bases are a match to TRBD2. The CDR3 length is 16 residues. J was trimmed by 3 bases and V by 2 bases; bases with no gene match: 6. The V gene's germline CDR1 is SNHLY and CDR2 FYNNEI. In DNA form, the CDR3 reads TGTGCCAGCAGTGAATCAAGCGGGGGATTCTACAATGAGCAGTTCTTC. Amino acids: CASSESSGGFYNEQFF.

Details on this clone: The sample contains more than one DNA sequence encoding this CDR3. The chain is built from TRBV7-9 and TRBJ2-3; the D is unclear. Germline V CDR1 and CDR2: SEHNR, FQNEAQ (reference sequence). Trimming shortened V by 5 bases and J by 1 base, and 7 bases separated the two germline ends. The CDR3 length is 13 residues. CDR3 in amino acids: CASSPSGTDTQYF. CDR3 coding DNA: TGTGCCAGCAGCCCCTCCGGCACAGATACGCAGTATTTT.

The chain carries TRBV6-5 and TRBJ1-2; 7 nucleotides line up with TRBD1. Germline lookup yields CDR1 MNHEY and CDR2 SVGAGI. This CDR3 comprises 13 residues. V dropped 6 bases and J dropped 6; count of bases not matched to a gene: 7. CDR3 residues: CASRGTAYDGYTF. CDR3 DNA: TGTGCCAGCAGGGGGACAGCCTACGATGGCTACACCTTC.